Listed here are 32 T cell receptor beta chains from one sample, sequenced in a study of cytomegalovirus exposure and HLA in healthy donors (TCRdb year 2017). Library preparation used the immunoSEQ multiplex PCR assay. TCRdb mirrors the immuneACCESS table, restricted to in-frame sequences. Some clones are absent from its copies; in checked studies, under half trace to an unresolved V gene, and the reason for the others is unknown. The sample yields 55,000 to 75,000 clones; roughly 95% were counted once. Less than 1.5% of the sample is in the top ten clones. Sample: PBMCs. The receptor set was obtained from a woman aged 18-29 years in good health and CMV-seronegative.

J is TRBJ1-1 and V is TRBV9, with D perhaps TRBD1 (6 bases). CDR1 is SGDLS, CDR2 YYNGEE, per germline. CDR3 size: 14 residues. V was clipped by 6 bases and J by 5 bases, with 17 bases between them. CDR3 bases: TGTGCCAGCACTCCCGGGACCCAGGGGACTGAAGCTTTCTTT. Translation: CASTPGTQGTEAFF. Drawing the rest from reference TRBV9 and TRBJ1-1, the complete variable domain is DSGVTQTPKHLITATGQRVTLRCSPRSGDLSVYWYQQSLDQGLQFLIQYYNGEERAKGNILERFSAQQFPDLHSELNLSSLELGDSALYFCASTPGTQGTEAFFGQGTRLTVV.

This clone was seen only once. This chain uses TRBV7-8 with TRBJ2-3, with a possible D match to TRBD2 (6 bases). V was clipped by 2 bases and J by 2 bases, with 29 bases between them. The germline CDR1 and CDR2 sequences are SGHVS and FQNEAQ. The CDR3 consists of 21 residues. The CDR3 DNA is TGTGCCAGCAGCTTATTCAGCCCGTACCGGGACTTAGACCCCTTCACAGATACGCAGTATTTT. Translated: CASSLFSPYRDLDPFTDTQYF.

CDR3 in amino acids: CASPPGRGEPYEQYF. CDR3 DNA: TGTGCCAGCCCCCCCGGGCGGGGGGAACCCTACGAGCAGTACTTC. The rearrangement uses TRBV2 and TRBJ2-5; 8 bases align to TRBD2. The end of the DNA is better explained by TRBJ2-7, so the J call may be wrong. The CDR3 contains 15 residues. Looked up from germline, CDR1 is SNHLY and CDR2 is FYNNEI.

J is TRBJ2-2 and V is TRBV29-1; weak D call: TRBD1 (6 bases). This CDR3 comprises 13 residues. Trimming took 4 bases from V and 5 from J, leaving 11 bases between them. Germline V CDR1 and CDR2: SQVTM, ANQGSEA. In nucleotides, the CDR3 is TGCAGCGTTGTACAGGGTGGGACCGGGGAGCTGTTTTTT. It is translated as CSVVQGGTGELFF.

The gene calls are TRBV19 and TRBJ2-2; D perhaps matches TRBD1 (7 bases). This CDR3 is 15 amino acids long. The germline V and J ends were trimmed by 8 bases and 1 base, with 14 bases remaining between them. CDR1 is LNHDA and CDR2 is SQIVND in the germline V gene (reference sequence). The CDR3 sequence is CASHPQGGNTGELFF. CDR3 coding DNA: TGTGCCAGTCACCCCCAGGGGGGGAACACCGGGGAGCTGTTTTTT.

J is TRBJ2-7 and V is TRBV6-5, with 10 bases fitting TRBD1. The CDR3 consists of 14 residues. V lost 6 bases, J lost 2 bases, and 4 bases stayed unmatched. CDR1 is MNHEY and CDR2 is SVGAGI in the germline V gene. The CDR3 DNA reads as TGTGCCAGCAGACGAGGGACAGGGGCCTACGAGCAGTACTTC. This sequence encodes CASRRGTGAYEQYF.

This rearrangement joins TRBV5-4 to TRBJ2-1; 13 nucleotides line up with TRBD2. Germline V gene sequence: CDR1 SGHNT, CDR2 YYREEE (reference sequence). The junction had 6 bases not matched to a gene; V was cut back by 4 bases and J by 8 bases. The CDR3 loop spans 15 amino acids. This CDR3 reads CASSHGLAGVYEQFF. The CDR3 DNA follows: TGTGCCAGCAGCCACGGACTAGCGGGAGTCTATGAGCAGTTCTTC.

The J gene is TRBJ2-5, the V gene TRBV5-1; a possible D gene is TRBD2 (6 bases). Germline CDR1 reads SGHRS; CDR2 reads YFSETQ. The CDR3 sequence is 15 residues long. Between the trimmed V and J ends, which lost 2 bases and 1 base, there was a span of 12 bases. The CDR3 loop reads CASSFGGFLQETQYF. CDR3 DNA: TGCGCCAGCAGCTTTGGGGGGTTCCTCCAAGAGACCCAGTACTTC.

This chain links TRBV18 with TRBJ1-1; D is unclear. V was clipped by 3 bases and J by 0 bases, with 14 bases between them. In germline, CDR1 is KGHSH, CDR2 LQKENI. The CDR3 loop spans 16 amino acids. CDR3 sequence: CASSPPGRPMNTEAFF. CDR3 nucleotides: TGTGCCAGCTCACCCCCCGGGAGGCCGATGAACACTGAAGCTTTCTTT.

The V call is TRBV28, the J call TRBJ1-1; 8 nucleotides agree with TRBD1. There are 14 residues in the CDR3. J gave up 1 base and V 7 bases, and 5 bases lay outside the gene matches. From germline, CDR1 is MDHEN and CDR2 SYDVKM. The CDR3 loop is CASNTGGGNTEAFF. CDR3 DNA: TGTGCCAGCAATACAGGGGGGGGGAACACTGAAGCTTTCTTT.

The CDR3 nucleotides are TGTGCCAGCAGTGCGACAGGGGACGGGGCCAACGTCCTGACTTTC. Protein product: CASSATGDGANVLTF. J is TRBJ2-6 and V is TRBV6-5; 8 nucleotides line up with TRBD1. Germline V gives CDR1 MNHEY, CDR2 SVGAGI. Trimming at V came to 5 bases and at J to 4 bases, leaving 4 bases not matched to a gene. There are 15 residues in the CDR3.

This clone was observed once. This chain connects TRBV29-1 to TRBJ1-1; 7 bases agree with TRBD1. V was pared by 2 bases and J by 10 bases, with 13 bases of the junction left unmatched. Germline-derived CDR1 and CDR2 are SQVTM and ANQGSEA. The CDR3 loop spans 14 amino acids. The CDR3 nucleotides are TGCAGCGTTGAACGCCGGCTGGACAGGCGGGGAGCTTTCTTT. This codes for CSVERRLDRRGAFF.

CDR3 loop: CASSLGPRGTDTQYF. CDR3 bases: TGTGCCAGCAGCTTAGGGCCGAGGGGCACAGATACGCAGTATTTT. V and J are TRBV11-2 and TRBJ2-3, with D possibly TRBD2 on 5 matching bases. The CDR3 runs 15 residues. Looked up from germline, CDR1 is SGHAT and CDR2 is FQNNGV. Trimming stripped 1 base from V and 1 base from J, with 9 bases between.

The chain is built from TRBV18 and TRBJ2-1; the match to TRBD2 covers 8 bases. CDR1 is KGHSH, CDR2 LQKENI, per germline. The CDR3 covers 16 residues. V shed 2 bases and J 3 bases; nucleotides not matched to a gene: 6. CDR3 bases: TGTGCCAGCTCACCAGGGTTAGCGGGATTCTACAATGAGCAGTTCTTC. Translating gives CASSPGLAGFYNEQFF.

V usage is TRBV28 and J usage is TRBJ1-5, with a possible D match to TRBD1 (6 bases). The germline V gene has CDR1 MDHEN and CDR2 SYDVKM. The CDR3 has 17 residues. Trimming took 7 bases from V and 1 from J, leaving 20 bases between them. The DNA for the CDR3 is TGTGCCAGCAATAATGGGGGCAGGACACCCAGCAATCAGCCCCAGCATTTT. Translation gives CASNNGGRTPSNQPQHF.

The V call is TRBV27, the J call TRBJ1-1, with 10 bases fitting TRBD1. CDR1 and CDR2 from the germline V gene are MNHEY and SMNVEV (reference sequence). CDR3 size: 14 residues. Trimming at V came to 7 bases and at J to 5 bases, leaving 7 bases not matched to a gene. CDR3 DNA sequence: TGTGCCAGCAAAAACGGACAGGGGGGGACTGAAGCTTTCTTT. It yields the protein CASKNGQGGTEAFF.

The J gene is TRBJ2-7, the V gene TRBV10-3; 9 nucleotides line up with TRBD1. Germline V gene lookup returns CDR1 ENHRY and CDR2 SYGVKD. This CDR3 has 16 residues. V dropped 4 bases and J dropped 2; count of bases not matched to a gene: 9. DNA of the CDR3: TGTGCCATCAGTGCCCGGACAGGGGATCGGGCCTACGAGCAGTACTTC. Translating gives CAISARTGDRAYEQYF.

This chain uses TRBV30 with TRBJ2-2; D not certain. The CDR3 sequence is 14 residues long. V gave up 1 base and J gave up 4 bases, with 10 bases separating them. Germline V gene sequence: CDR1 GTSNPN, CDR2 SVGIG (reference sequence). The CDR3 reads CAWSGQAGTGELFF. The CDR3 nucleotides read TGTGCCTGGAGTGGGCAGGCTGGCACCGGGGAGCTGTTTTTT.

The V and J genes are TRBV5-3 and TRBJ2-7; 7 positions agree with TRBD2. TRBV5-3 is annotated as an ORF whose role is uncertain. The CDR3 covers 18 residues. The V and J ends lost 6 bases and 4 bases, in that order; junction bases with no gene match: 22. The CDR3 here is CARNRGDRGANAPYEQYF. In DNA form, the CDR3 reads TGTGCCAGAAACCGGGGGGATAGAGGGGCCAATGCACCTTACGAGCAGTACTTC.

The rearrangement uses TRBV18 and TRBJ2-1; 13 bases align to TRBD2. Germline V gene sequence: CDR1 KGHSH, CDR2 LQKENI. The V gene end was trimmed by 3 bases and the J gene end by 6 bases; junction bases not matched to a gene: 2. The CDR3 loop spans 15 amino acids. The CDR3 loop reads CASSPGTSGTNEQFF. DNA of the CDR3: TGTGCCAGCTCACCCGGGACTAGCGGGACCAATGAGCAGTTCTTC.

This chain uses TRBV28 with TRBJ1-1; 9 bases are shared with TRBD1. Germline V lookup: CDR1 MDHEN, CDR2 SYDVKM. The CDR3 contains 20 residues. V shed 3 bases, J shed 7 bases, and the junction held 24 bases outside the gene matches. Here the CDR3 reads CASSLFLETGTGSVRDEAFF. Written as DNA, the CDR3 is TGTGCCAGCAGTTTGTTTCTTGAAACCGGGACAGGGTCGGTTCGGGATGAAGCTTTCTTT.

The chain recombines TRBV5-4 with TRBJ2-7; 10 bases are shared with TRBD1. CDR1 SGHNT and CDR2 YYREEE come from the germline V gene (reference sequence). V lost 4 bases, J lost 4 bases, and 11 bases stayed unmatched. The CDR3 contains 16 residues. CDR3: CASSPTLGTGEYEQYF. The CDR3 DNA reads TGTGCCAGCAGCCCAACTCTCGGGACAGGGGAATACGAGCAGTACTTC.

This chain joins TRBV7-6 and TRBJ1-2; D uncertain. Trimming cost V 4 bases and J 8 bases, with 11 bases left between them. The germline V gene has CDR1 SGHVS and CDR2 FNYEAQ. The CDR3 extends over 12 amino acids. The CDR3 loop reads CASSSPGGGYTF. The CDR3 DNA sequence: TGTGCCAGCAGCTCGCCTGGAGGGGGCTACACCTTC.

V gene TRBV29-1 combines with J gene TRBJ2-2; 9 nucleotides line up with TRBD2. Germline V CDR1 and CDR2: SQVTM, ANQGSEA. V shed 3 bases, J shed 6 bases, and the junction held 5 bases outside the gene matches. There are 14 residues in the CDR3. The CDR3 coding sequence is TGCAGCGTTGACGGCGGGACTAGCCCCGGGGAGCTGTTTTTT. Its protein product is CSVDGGTSPGELFF.

The V call is TRBV4-3, the J call TRBJ1-1; tentatively, D is TRBD1 (5 bases). Germline V gene sequence: CDR1 LGHNA, CDR2 YSLEER. V was cut by 1 base and J by 3 bases, with 12 bases left in between. The CDR3 covers 15 residues. CDR3 region: CASSQGEGWDTEAFF. CDR3 nucleotide sequence: TGCGCCAGCAGCCAAGGGGAGGGGTGGGACACTGAAGCTTTCTTT.

CDR3 in DNA: TGTGCCAGCAGCCCCCCCCCGGGAGTCCGGGGATTTAGCACAGATACGCAGTATTTT. Its protein is CASSPPPGVRGFSTDTQYF. V usage is TRBV7-3 and J usage is TRBJ2-3, with D perhaps matching TRBD2 (6 bases). From germline, CDR1 is SGHTA and CDR2 FQGTGA. Trimming pared 5 bases from V and 0 bases from J, leaving 24 bases between. There are 19 residues in the CDR3.

This chain connects TRBV20-1 to TRBJ1-4; D ambiguous. Germline V gene sequence: CDR1 DFQATT, CDR2 SNEGSKA (reference sequence). The CDR3 has 10 residues. V lost 6 bases and J lost 8, with 7 bases in between. CDR3 region: CSAGREKLFF. CDR3 in DNA: TGCAGTGCGGGGAGGGAAAAACTGTTTTTT.

J is TRBJ2-7 and V is TRBV7-8; D gene uncertain. The length of the CDR3 is 14 residues. The ends were cut back, 3 bases at V and 6 bases at J, with 15 bases in the middle. From germline, CDR1 is SGHVS and CDR2 FQNEAQ. CDR3 nucleotides: TGTGCCAGCAGCTTGCGGTTTGAGGTTCGCGAGCAGTACTTC. Translation gives CASSLRFEVREQYF.

The rearrangement uses TRBV7-2 and TRBJ2-1; 10 bases map to TRBD1. The CDR3 length is 14 residues. From germline, CDR1 is SGHTA and CDR2 FQGNSA. The junction had 1 base not matched to a gene; V was cut back by 6 bases and J by 2 bases. CDR3 in amino acids: CASRGTGAYNEQFF. As DNA, the CDR3 is TGTGCCAGCAGGGGGACAGGGGCCTACAATGAGCAGTTCTTC.

J is TRBJ2-3 and V is TRBV5-1; 9 bases line up with TRBD2. J lost 0 bases, V lost 6 bases, and 11 bases had no gene match. Germline CDR1 and CDR2: SGHRS and YFSETQ. The CDR3 runs 17 residues. The CDR3 bases are TGCGCCAGCACCGCCCTGCCCGGGACTAGCAGCACAGATACGCAGTATTTT. Translation: CASTALPGTSSTDTQYF.

V and J are TRBV4-1 and TRBJ1-2, with 9 bases fitting TRBD1. V lost 0 bases, J lost 7 bases, and 12 bases stayed unmatched. Germline-derived CDR1 and CDR2 are MGHRA and YSYEKL. The CDR3 spans 17 residues. CDR3 amino acids: CASSQDGGQGGERGYTF. For the CDR3, the DNA is TGCGCCAGCAGCCAAGATGGGGGACAGGGTGGTGAGCGTGGCTACACCTTC.

This chain connects TRBV19 to TRBJ1-2, with D possibly TRBD1 on 6 matching bases. V gave up 9 bases and J gave up 1 base, with 21 bases separating them. CDR1 is LNHDA, CDR2 SQIVND, per germline (reference sequence). CDR3 length: 16 amino acids. CDR3 DNA sequence: TGTGCCAGCTCCACCCCCGGGACACGACTTAACTATGGCTACACCTTC. This gives the protein CASSTPGTRLNYGYTF. The full variable domain, completed using reference TRBV19 and TRBJ1-2, is DGGITQSPKYLFRKEGQNVTLSCEQNLNHDAMYWYRQDPGQGLRLIYYSQIVNDFQKGDIAEGYSVSREKKESFPLTVTSAQKNPTAFYLCASSTPGTRLNYGYTFGSGTRLTVV.